What follows are 11 T cell receptor beta chains derived from one specimen sequenced in a study of blood T cell repertoires in COVID-19. Clones were read by immunoSEQ multiplex PCR, and TCRdb kept only the in-frame ones, dropping some. The sample yields some 300,000 clones, about 87% seen once. The sequenced sample was peripheral blood. The source of these receptors is a woman in her forties or fifties with COVID-19, enrolled during active disease.

The rearrangement joins TRBV25-1 to TRBJ2-1; 9 nucleotides line up with TRBD2. The CDR3 is made up of 15 amino acids. Unmatched junction bases numbered 9, after V lost 5 bases and J lost 7 bases. CDR1 is MGHDK and CDR2 is SYGVNS in the germline V gene. The CDR3 region has the DNA TGTGCCAGCAGTTTTGCGGGAGGGCCTTCAAATGAGCAGTTCTTC. Its translation is CASSFAGGPSNEQFF.

The chain combines TRBV11-3 with TRBJ1-1, with TRBD1 matching 7 bases. The germline V gene encodes CDR1 SGHNT and CDR2 YENEEA. Unmatched junction bases numbered 5, after V lost 6 bases and J lost 7 bases. The CDR3 is 12 amino acids. The CDR3 region has the DNA TGTGCCAGCAGGACGGGACAGCTTGAAGCTTTCTTT. Its translation: CASRTGQLEAFF.

The chain carries TRBV19 and TRBJ1-2; D not certain. The germline V gene has CDR1 LNHDA and CDR2 SQIVND (reference sequence). Trimming left V 5 bases short and J 8 bases short, with 15 bases between. The CDR3 totals 13 residues. The CDR3 nucleotides read TGTGCCAGTAGTGGCAAAGGGCGGGGAGGCTACACCTTC. This translates into CASSGKGRGGYTF.

The chain links TRBV29-1 to TRBJ1-1; D possibly corresponds to TRBD1 (6 bases). The CDR3 consists of 12 residues. V was shortened by 3 bases and J by 8 bases, with 13 bases between the two germline ends. Germline V gives CDR1 SQVTM, CDR2 ANQGSEA. In nucleotides, the CDR3 is TGCAGCGTTGACACAGGCACAGGGGAAGCTTTCTTT. It is translated as CSVDTGTGEAFF.

The genes are TRBV30 and TRBJ2-7; 10 positions agree with TRBD2. The CDR3 contains 17 residues. Looked up from germline, CDR1 is GTSNPN and CDR2 is SVGIG (reference sequence). V was clipped by 0 bases and J by 1 base; unmatched bases: 9. CDR3 sequence: CAWSVRLGLAESYEQYF. The DNA for the CDR3 is TGTGCCTGGAGTGTAAGGCTAGGACTAGCGGAATCCTACGAGCAGTACTTC.

The chain recombines TRBV7-9 with TRBJ2-7, with D tentatively TRBD1 (5 bases). There are 13 residues in the CDR3. Germline CDR1 reads SEHNR; CDR2 reads FQNEAQ (reference sequence). V shed 11 bases and J shed 6 bases, with 20 bases lying between them. The CDR3 coding sequence is TGTGCCGGGCAGGGTAGCATGATGGGCGAGCAGTACTTC. Translating it yields CAGQGSMMGEQYF.

This clone has only one observation. The chain recombines TRBV7-6 with TRBJ2-5; the D gene is possibly TRBD2 (6 bases). Trimming stripped 0 bases from V and 5 bases from J, with 16 bases between. The germline V gene has CDR1 SGHVS and CDR2 FNYEAQ. This CDR3 is 16 amino acids long. The CDR3: CASSLAVGGMRETQYF. CDR3 DNA sequence: TGTGCCAGCAGCTTAGCGGTCGGAGGGATGAGGGAGACCCAGTACTTC.

CDR3 coding DNA: TGTGCCAGCAGTCCCGGGACTCCGACGAATACGCAGTATTTT. This translates into CASSPGTPTNTQYF. The genes are TRBV6-6 and TRBJ2-3, with D possibly matching TRBD2 (6 bases). The CDR3 has 14 residues. Germline-derived CDR1 and CDR2 are MNHNY and SVGAGI (reference sequence). Trimming pared 5 bases from V and 7 bases from J, leaving 16 bases between.

The chain employs TRBV10-3 and TRBJ2-7, with D possibly matching TRBD2 (7 bases). Germline V gene data show CDR1 as ENHRY and CDR2 as SYGVKD. This CDR3 is built from 16 residues. The V end lost 4 bases, the J end lost 3 bases, and 19 bases lay between the germline ends. The DNA for the CDR3 is TGTGCCATCAGTGGGGGAGGGGGGACCACGATCTACGAGCAGTACTTC. Translating gives CAISGGGGTTIYEQYF.

The rearrangement links TRBV12-5 to TRBJ1-1, with 9 bases that match TRBD1. Germline-derived CDR1 and CDR2 are LGHNT and FRNRAP. The CDR3 runs to 15 residues. The V and J ends lost 3 bases and 4 bases, in that order; junction bases with no gene match: 6. The CDR3 protein is CASGLEQGASTEAFF. The CDR3, as DNA: TGTGCTAGTGGTTTAGAACAGGGGGCAAGCACTGAAGCTTTCTTT. The full variable domain, rest sourced from reference TRBV12-5 and TRBJ1-1, is DARVTQTPRHKVTEMGQEVTMRCQPILGHNTVFWYRQTMMQGLELLAYFRNRAPLDDSGMPKDRFSAEMPDATLATLKIQPSEPRDSAVYFCASGLEQGASTEAFFGQGTRLTVV.

This clone has only one observation. V usage is TRBV28 and J usage is TRBJ2-5; a weak D match, TRBD1 (5 bases). Trimming cost V 6 bases and J 2 bases, with 16 bases left between them. The CDR3 totals 15 residues. The germline V gene has CDR1 MDHEN and CDR2 SYDVKM. The CDR3 here is CASSTRDSRQETQYF. For the CDR3, the DNA is TGTGCCAGCAGCACCCGCGACAGCCGGCAAGAGACCCAGTACTTC. Full variable domain (missing parts from reference TRBV28 and TRBJ2-5): DVKVTQSSRYLVKRTGEKVFLECVQDMDHENMFWYRQDPGLGLRLIYFSYDVKMKEKGDIPEGYSVSREKKERFSLILESASTNQTSMYLCASSTRDSRQETQYFGPGTRLLVL.